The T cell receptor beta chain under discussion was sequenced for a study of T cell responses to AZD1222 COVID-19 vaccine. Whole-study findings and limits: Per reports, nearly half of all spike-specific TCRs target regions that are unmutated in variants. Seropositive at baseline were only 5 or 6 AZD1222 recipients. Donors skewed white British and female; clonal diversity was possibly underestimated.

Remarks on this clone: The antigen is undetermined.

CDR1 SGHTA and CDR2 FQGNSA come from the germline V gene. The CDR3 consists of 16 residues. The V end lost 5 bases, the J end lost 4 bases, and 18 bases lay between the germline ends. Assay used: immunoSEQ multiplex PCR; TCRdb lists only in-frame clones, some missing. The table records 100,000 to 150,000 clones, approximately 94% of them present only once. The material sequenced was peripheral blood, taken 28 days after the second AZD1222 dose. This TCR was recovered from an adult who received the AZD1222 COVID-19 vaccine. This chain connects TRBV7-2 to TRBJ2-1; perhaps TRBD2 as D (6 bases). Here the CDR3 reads CASSRSKGAGYNEQFF. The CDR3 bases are TGTGCCAGCAGCCGTTCGAAAGGGGCGGGATACAATGAGCAGTTCTTC.